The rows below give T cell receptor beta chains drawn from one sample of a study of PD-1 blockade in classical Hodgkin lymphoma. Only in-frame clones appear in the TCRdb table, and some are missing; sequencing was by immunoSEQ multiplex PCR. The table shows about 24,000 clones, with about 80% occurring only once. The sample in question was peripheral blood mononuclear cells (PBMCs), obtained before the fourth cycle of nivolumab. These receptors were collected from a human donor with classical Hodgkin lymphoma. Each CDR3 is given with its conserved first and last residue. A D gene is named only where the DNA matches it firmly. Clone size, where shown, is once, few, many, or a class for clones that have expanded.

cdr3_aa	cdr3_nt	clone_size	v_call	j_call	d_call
CASSFDQGGPQHF	TGTGCCAGCAGTTTCGACCAGGGGGGGCCCCAGCATTTT	once	TRBV6-5	TRBJ1-5	TRBD1
CAISERGHTYEQYF	TGTGCCATCAGTGAACGGGGTCACACCTACGAGCAGTACTTC	NA	TRBV10-3	TRBJ2-7	NA
CASSLTRGSEQFF	TGTGCCAGCTCACTTACCAGGGGAAGTGAGCAGTTCTTC	NA	TRBV18	TRBJ2-1	NA
CASSIDTNGPPLHF	TGTGCCAGTAGTATAGACACAAATGGCCCACCCCTCCACTTT	NA	TRBV19	TRBJ1-6	NA
CAAGTPYNEQFF	TGTGCCGCGGGGACCCCCTACAATGAGCAGTTCTTC	once	TRBV19	TRBJ2-1	NA
CASSPSGRRSYNEQFF	TGTGCCAGCAGCCCTAGCGGGAGACGGTCCTACAATGAGCAGTTCTTC	NA	TRBV5-4	TRBJ2-1	TRBD2
CSVGGRTTEAFF	TGCAGCGTTGGAGGCCGGACCACTGAAGCTTTCTTT	NA	TRBV29-1	TRBJ1-1	NA
CAWSLGPNTEAFF	TGTGCCTGGAGTTTGGGGCCGAACACTGAAGCTTTCTTT	NA	TRBV30	TRBJ1-1	NA
CASSLDKDTQYF	TGCGCCAGCAGCTTGGATAAAGATACGCAGTATTTT	NA	TRBV5-1	TRBJ2-3	NA
CASSRDREGLGGYTF	TGTGCCAGCAGCCGGGACAGGGAAGGTTTGGGTGGCTACACCTTC	once	TRBV28	TRBJ1-2	TRBD1
CSGQSTGELFF	TGCAGTGGACAGAGCACCGGGGAGCTGTTTTTT	NA	TRBV29-1	TRBJ2-2	NA
CASSPLAGGGEQYF	TGTGCCAGCAGCCCCCTAGCGGGAGGAGGCGAGCAGTACTTC	once	TRBV9	TRBJ2-7	TRBD2
CASVRSNTGELFF	TGTGCCAGTGTAAGGTCGAACACCGGGGAGCTGTTTTTT	NA	TRBV19	TRBJ2-2	NA
CASSRTGQRTDTQYF	TGTGCCAGCAGCAGAACAGGTCAAAGGACAGATACGCAGTATTTT	NA	TRBV11-3	TRBJ2-3	NA
CASNQQGVPTF	TGTGCCAGCAATCAACAGGGGGTGCCCACCTTT	few	TRBV6-7	TRBJ1-1	TRBD1
CASSTLGQPNTEAFF	TGTGCCAGTAGTACTCTGGGCCAGCCGAACACTGAAGCTTTCTTT	NA	TRBV19	TRBJ1-1	NA
CASSLGQGGQETQYF	TGTGCCAGCAGCTTGGGACAGGGTGGCCAAGAGACCCAGTACTTC	NA	TRBV7-7	TRBJ2-5	TRBD1
CASRLQSSYEQYF	TGTGCCAGTAGGCTACAGAGCTCCTACGAGCAGTACTTC	NA	TRBV19	TRBJ2-7	NA
CASSQGQTEAFF	TGTGCCAGCAGCCAGGGGCAAACTGAAGCTTTCTTT	few	TRBV7-9	TRBJ1-1	NA
CAWQRTGDTEAFF	TGTGCCTGGCAACGGACAGGGGACACTGAAGCTTTCTTT	few	TRBV30	TRBJ1-1	TRBD1
CAINDQGANTEAFF	TGTGCCATCAACGACCAGGGGGCGAACACTGAAGCTTTCTTT	NA	TRBV10-3	TRBJ1-1	TRBD1
CATVGGGEKLFF	TGTGCCACCGTCGGGGGGGGTGAAAAACTGTTTTTT	NA	TRBV6-1	TRBJ1-4	NA
CASTPWGQGVSYNEQFF	TGTGCCAGCACCCCCTGGGGACAGGGGGTCTCCTACAATGAGCAGTTCTTC	NA	TRBV14	TRBJ2-1	TRBD1
CASSLRSGVETQYF	TGTGCCAGCAGTCTTAGGTCCGGGGTAGAGACCCAGTACTTC	NA	TRBV14	TRBJ2-5	NA
CASSQEAGAAGNTIYF	TGCGCCAGCAGCCAAGAGGCAGGGGCAGCTGGAAACACCATATATTTT	NA	TRBV4-1	TRBJ1-3	NA
CASSLAIGGVNEQFF	TGTGCCAGCAGTTTAGCAATAGGGGGGGTAAATGAGCAGTTCTTC	NA	TRBV27	TRBJ2-1	NA
CASSPSRVVYEQYF	TGTGCCAGCAGTCCTTCACGGGTAGTCTACGAGCAGTACTTC	NA	TRBV27	TRBJ2-7	NA
CASSGTASTDTQYF	TGTGCCAGCTCAGGGACAGCTAGCACAGATACGCAGTATTTT	NA	TRBV18	TRBJ2-3	TRBD1
CASSEGRVMSQETQYF	TGTGCCAGCAGCGAAGGCCGGGTGATGTCCCAAGAGACCCAGTACTTC	few	TRBV5-8	TRBJ2-5	NA
CASSLSFRGDGYTF	TGTGCCAGTAGTCTATCCTTCAGGGGTGATGGCTACACCTTC	NA	TRBV19	TRBJ1-2	NA
CAISDMPRVYTF	TGTGCCATCAGTGATATGCCTCGGGTCTACACCTTC	NA	TRBV10-3	TRBJ1-2	NA